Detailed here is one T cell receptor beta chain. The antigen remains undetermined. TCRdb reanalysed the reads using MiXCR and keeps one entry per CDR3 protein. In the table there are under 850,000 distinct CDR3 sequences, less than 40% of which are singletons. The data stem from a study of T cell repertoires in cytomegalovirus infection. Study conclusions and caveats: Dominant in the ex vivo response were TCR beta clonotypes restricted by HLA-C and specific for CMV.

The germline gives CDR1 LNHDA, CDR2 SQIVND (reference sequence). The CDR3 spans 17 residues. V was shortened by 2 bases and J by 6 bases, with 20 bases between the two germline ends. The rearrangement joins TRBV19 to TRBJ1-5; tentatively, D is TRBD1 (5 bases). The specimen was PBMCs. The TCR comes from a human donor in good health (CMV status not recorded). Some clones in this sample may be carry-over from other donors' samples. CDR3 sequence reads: CASSIKWGQGGSQPQHF. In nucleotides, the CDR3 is TGTGCCAGTAGTATAAAATGGGGTCAGGGAGGATCTCAGCCCCAGCATTTT.